This T cell receptor (beta chain) was obtained from a study of blood T cell repertoires in COVID-19 (TCRdb year 2020). With regard to the full study: Collaborator samples came from the United States, Italy and Spain and covered acute and convalescent phases of COVID-19. The samples were drawn from two sources: the first 160 participants of the ongoing ImmuneRACE study, and fewer than 1,500 subjects contributed by 6 global collaborators. The repertoires were released in a freely available public database intended as a resource for research on the immune response to SARS-CoV-2. Where available, HLA class I and class II types were obtained from metadata supplied by the sample provider rather than from assay-based typing. Deeply sampled blood TCRbeta repertoires from subjects exposed to, actively infected with, or recovered from COVID-19 were included in the dataset. The material from the prospective study consisted of cDNA or gDNA derived from T cells, B-cell-depleted T cells, or PBMCs. Sample metadata almost always included a de-identified subject ID, COVID-19 status, age in years and sex. Study-wide conclusions, independent of this receptor: The amount of clinical and demographic metadata varied by source and participant and was provided uncurated.

Participants in the prospective study were aged 18 to 89 years, lived in approximately 26 United States geographic areas, and enrolled through a virtual design. In the prospective study, participants were assigned to cohorts based on the clinical history participants reported in a screening survey and a study questionnaire. For ImmuneRACE Cohort 3, a participant was defined as recovered based on two consecutive negative NP/OP PCR tests, clearance by a healthcare professional, or resolution of symptoms. Mobile phlebotomists in the prospective study collected whole blood, serum and a nasopharyngeal or oropharyngeal swab from every participant. Additional blood draws and questionnaires over an approximately 2-month period could optionally be provided by prospective study participants. Before DNA extraction, prospective study blood samples were shipped either frozen or at room temperature. The CDR3 runs 15 amino acids, cysteine and phenylalanine included. Only the CDR3 region is kept as DNA, spanning 45 bases read in frame from base 1. The germline ends are 17 bases apart after V is trimmed by 2 bases and J by 7 bases. The germline V gene supplies CDR1 MNHNS and CDR2 SASEGT.

The table lists this clone with a count of one. Its antigen is currently not known. No per-base quality is available; no much larger clone lies one base away. TCRbeta CDR3 regions were amplified from genomic DNA by means of the immunoSEQ Assay, a bias-controlled multiplex PCR. The authors' pipeline ran thus. The number of nucleated cells in each sample was estimated by amplification of reference gene primers within the assay. To quantify the absolute abundance of each unique TCRbeta CDR3 rearrangement, sequence reads were collapsed and filtered. For each sample, productive Simpson clonality was calculated by taking the square root of Simpson's diversity index across productive rearrangements. TCRdb re-hosts the immuneACCESS table, in-frame sequences only. Its copies lack some clones; in the studies checked, an unresolved V gene accounts for under half of them, and the cause for the rest is not known. V, J and clone size are those of that table, while D and trimming were read from the DNA. Counted in this sample were some 300,000 clones; nearly 90% of them appeared once. The ten largest clones capture around 1% of the sample.

The sequence is built from TRBV6-1 and TRBJ1-2, with TRBD1 as a weak D call on 5 bases. Source material: PBMCs or T cells enriched from blood (not recorded which). The source is a woman aged 25 to 39 who had recovered from COVID-19. Here the CDR3 is given as CASSELSPGLGGYTF. The base sequence is TGTGCCAGCAGTGAATTGTCGCCAGGGCTTGGTGGCTACACCTTC.